What follows are 15 T cell receptor beta chains derived from one specimen sequenced in a study of blood T cell repertoires in COVID-19. TCRdb's copy holds only in-frame clones and misses some; the assay was immunoSEQ multiplex PCR. The sample records hundreds of thousands of clones, 85% to 90% being singletons. Sequenced: peripheral blood. Every receptor here comes from a woman between 45 and 60 years old with COVID-19, enrolled during active disease.

The chain couples TRBV3-1 (or the pseudogene TRBV3-2) to TRBJ2-5; D remains ambiguous. This CDR3 contains 12 residues. V was cut by 4 bases and J by 4 bases, with 7 bases left in between. CDR1 is LGHDT and CDR2 is YNNKEL in the germline V gene (reference sequence). CDR3 DNA: TGTGCCAGCAGCCTTGAGCGAGAGACCCAGTACTTC. Amino acid sequence: CASSLERETQYF.

This clone was detected only once. The CDR3 nucleotides read TGCGCCAGCAGCCCCACCCTAGGTAATGAAAAACTGTTTTTT. Translated: CASSPTLGNEKLFF. V and J are TRBV5-1 and TRBJ1-4; D not certain. This CDR3 is 14 amino acids long. V dropped 4 bases and J dropped 4 bases, with 11 bases sitting between them. Germline V CDR1 and CDR2: SGHRS, YFSETQ. Full variable domain (outside the CDR3, taken from reference TRBV5-1 and TRBJ1-4): KAGVTQTPRYLIKTRGQQVTLSCSPISGHRSVSWYQQTPGQGLQFLFEYFSETQRNKGNFPGRFSGRQFSNSRSEMNVSTLELGDSALYLCASSPTLGNEKLFFGSGTQLSVL.

The chain joins TRBV12-5 to TRBJ2-1, with D tentatively TRBD1 (6 bases). Germline CDR1 reads LGHNT; CDR2 reads FRNRAP. Between the trimmed V and J ends, which lost 5 bases and 5 bases, there was a span of 13 bases. The CDR3 runs to 14 residues. Here the CDR3 reads CASGTGQTDNEQFF. CDR3 in DNA: TGTGCTAGTGGTACCGGACAGACCGACAATGAGCAGTTCTTC.

This clone was seen a single time. This chain links TRBV29-1 with TRBJ1-5; no clear D gene. The CDR3 is made up of 14 amino acids. Trimming pared 4 bases from V and 7 bases from J, leaving 17 bases between. Germline-derived CDR1 and CDR2 are SQVTM and ANQGSEA. CDR3 DNA: TGCAGCGTTGTTGACGGCCCGCGGGAACAGCCCCAGCATTTT. Amino acid sequence: CSVVDGPREQPQHF.

For the CDR3, the DNA is TGTGCCAGCAGCTACCGGCCGGGGGCGGGGGGGACCTACAATGAGCAGTTCTTC. This encodes CASSYRPGAGGTYNEQFF. This chain uses TRBV7-6 with TRBJ2-1; 9 bases fit TRBD2. V lost 4 bases and J lost 2; bases outside the gene matches: 12. From germline, CDR1 is SGHVS and CDR2 FNYEAQ. There are 18 residues in the CDR3.

This clone has a single count. This sequence joins TRBV5-4 and TRBJ2-1, with 7 bases that match TRBD2. V was clipped by 3 bases and J by 5 bases; unmatched bases: 2. The germline V gene has CDR1 SGHNT and CDR2 YYREEE (reference sequence). This CDR3 has 13 amino acids. CDR3 sequence: CASSWGGDNEQFF. The CDR3 nucleotides are TGTGCCAGCAGCTGGGGGGGGGACAATGAGCAGTTCTTC.

The chain links TRBV24-1 to TRBJ2-7; D might be TRBD1 (6 bases). V was pared by 3 bases and J by 7 bases, with 15 bases between. The CDR3 has 14 residues. CDR1 and CDR2 (germline): KGHDR, SFDVKD. The CDR3, as DNA: TGTGCCACCAGTGATAGGACAGCCTTGGGTGAGCAGTACTTC. Its translation is CATSDRTALGEQYF.

The chain uses TRBV5-1 and TRBJ1-1, with D hard to call. The CDR3 runs 14 residues. Deletions cut 0 bases from V and 2 bases from J, with 8 bases between. Germline CDR1 reads SGHRS; CDR2 reads YFSETQ. The CDR3 loop reads CASSLARDNTEAFF. The CDR3 bases are TGCGCCAGCAGCTTGGCCCGGGATAACACTGAAGCTTTCTTT.

The chain couples TRBV30 to TRBJ2-1, with 9 nucleotides matching TRBD2. J was trimmed by 9 bases and V by 0 bases; bases with no gene match: 9. CDR3 length: 15 residues. Germline-derived CDR1 and CDR2 are GTSNPN and SVGIG (reference sequence). CDR3 region: CAWSVRSGGPGEQFF. The CDR3 nucleotides are TGTGCCTGGAGTGTAAGGAGCGGGGGGCCGGGTGAGCAGTTCTTC.

This sequence joins TRBV20-1 and TRBJ1-1; D is unclear. Trimming shortened V by 6 bases and J by 4 bases, and 9 bases separated the two germline ends. This CDR3 region has 11 residues. Germline V gene sequence: CDR1 DFQATT, CDR2 SNEGSKA (reference sequence). Written as DNA, the CDR3 is TGCAGTGCCGAGTTGAGCACTGAAGCTTTCTTT. This codes for CSAELSTEAFF.

The J gene is TRBJ1-1, the V gene TRBV5-1; TRBD1 might be the D (6 bases). CDR3 length: 14 residues. V lost 4 bases, J lost 1 base, and 11 bases lay in between. Germline values: CDR1 SGHRS, CDR2 YFSETQ. CDR3 in DNA: TGCGCCAGCAGCACCGGGACACCGAACACTGAAGCTTTCTTT. It specifies CASSTGTPNTEAFF.

The rearrangement joins TRBV27 to TRBJ2-1, with 7 bases identical to TRBD1. The length of the CDR3 is 14 residues. V dropped 3 bases and J dropped 7; count of bases not matched to a gene: 6. Germline values: CDR1 MNHEY, CDR2 SMNVEV (reference sequence). The CDR3 here is CASSLLQGINEQFF. The CDR3 nucleotides are TGTGCCAGCAGTTTGTTACAGGGGATTAATGAGCAGTTCTTC.

The chain has TRBV20-1 and TRBJ1-2; no firm D call. V was pared by 1 base and J by 3 bases, with 3 bases between. The length of the CDR3 is 11 residues. CDR1 is DFQATT, CDR2 SNEGSKA, per germline (reference sequence). CDR3 protein: CSARVDYGYTF. CDR3 sequence (DNA): TGCAGTGCTAGAGTCGACTATGGCTACACCTTC.

The chain is built from TRBV3-1 (or the pseudogene TRBV3-2) and TRBJ2-1, with 13 bases matching TRBD2. Unmatched junction bases numbered 7, after V lost 5 bases and J lost 9 bases. CDR1 and CDR2 from the germline V gene are LGHDT and YNNKEL (reference sequence). CDR3 length equals 15 residues. In nucleotides, the CDR3 is TGTGCCAGCAGCGAAGGACTAGCGGGGGCCGTTGAGCAGTTCTTC. Its protein product is CASSEGLAGAVEQFF.

This rearrangement joins TRBV30 to TRBJ2-2, with a possible D match to TRBD1 (5 bases). The V gene's germline CDR1 is GTSNPN and CDR2 SVGIG (reference sequence). V was cut by 3 bases and J by 6 bases, with 14 bases left in between. The CDR3 loop spans 14 amino acids. CDR3 loop: CAWRGSRGAGELFF. In nucleotides, the CDR3 is TGTGCCTGGAGAGGGTCTAGGGGCGCCGGGGAGCTGTTTTTT.